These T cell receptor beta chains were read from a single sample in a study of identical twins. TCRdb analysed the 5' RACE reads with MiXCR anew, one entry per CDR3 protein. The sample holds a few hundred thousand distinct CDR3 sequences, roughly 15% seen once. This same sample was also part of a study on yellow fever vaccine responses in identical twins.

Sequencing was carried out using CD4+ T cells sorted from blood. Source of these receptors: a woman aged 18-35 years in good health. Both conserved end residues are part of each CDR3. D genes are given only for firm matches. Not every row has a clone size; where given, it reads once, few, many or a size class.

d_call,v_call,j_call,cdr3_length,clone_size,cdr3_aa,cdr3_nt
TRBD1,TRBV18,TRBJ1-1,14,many,CASSLGQGDTEAFF,TGTGCCAGCTCACTGGGGCAGGGGGACACTGAAGCTTTCTTT
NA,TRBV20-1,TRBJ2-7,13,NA,CSARDGRVAEQYF,TGCAGTGCTAGAGATGGCAGGGTCGCCGAGCAGTACTTC
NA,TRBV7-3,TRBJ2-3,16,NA,CASSLTAEGGTDTQYF,TGTGCCAGCAGCTTAACGGCTGAGGGAGGCACAGATACGCAGTATTTT
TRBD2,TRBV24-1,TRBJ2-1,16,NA,CATSELGTSGNNEQFF,TGTGCCACCAGTGAGCTCGGGACTAGCGGCAACAATGAGCAGTTCTTC
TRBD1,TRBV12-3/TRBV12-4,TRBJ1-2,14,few,CASSSQGDSYGYTF,TGTGCCAGCAGTTCGCAAGGGGACAGCTATGGCTACACCTTC
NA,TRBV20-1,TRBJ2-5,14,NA,CSAKAHPGQETQYF,TGCAGTGCCAAAGCGCACCCGGGGCAAGAGACCCAGTACTTC
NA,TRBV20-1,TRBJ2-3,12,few,CSASIPTDTQYF,TGCAGTGCCTCTATCCCCACAGATACGCAGTATTTT
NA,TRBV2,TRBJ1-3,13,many,CASTQTSGNTIYF,TGTGCCAGCACCCAAACCTCTGGAAACACCATATATTTT
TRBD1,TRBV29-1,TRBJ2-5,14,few,CSVDTRGPQETQYF,TGCAGCGTTGATACCAGGGGGCCCCAAGAGACCCAGTACTTC
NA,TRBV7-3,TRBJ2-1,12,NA,CASSSVGESKFF,TGTGCCAGCAGCTCCGTGGGCGAATCCAAGTTCTTC
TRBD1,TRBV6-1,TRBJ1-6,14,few,CASTPTGGTSPLHF,TGTGCCAGCACTCCAACAGGGGGGACCTCACCCCTCCACTTT
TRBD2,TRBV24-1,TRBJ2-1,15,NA,CATRGLGGNYNEQFF,TGTGCCACCAGGGGACTAGGGGGGAACTACAATGAGCAGTTCTTC
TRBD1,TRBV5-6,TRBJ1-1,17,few,CASSFSWRQGADTEAFF,TGTGCCAGCAGCTTCAGTTGGAGACAGGGGGCTGACACTGAAGCTTTCTTT
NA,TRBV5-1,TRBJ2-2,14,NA,CASGSGLNSGELFF,TGCGCCAGCGGCTCCGGGCTGAACAGCGGGGAGCTGTTTTTT
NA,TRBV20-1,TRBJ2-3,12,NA,CSARGFTDTQYF,TGCAGTGCTAGGGGATTCACAGATACGCAGTATTTT
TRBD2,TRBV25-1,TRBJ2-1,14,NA,CASSASGNYNEQFF,TGTGCCAGCAGTGCTAGCGGGAATTACAATGAGCAGTTCTTC
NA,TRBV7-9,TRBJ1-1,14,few,CASSPMILNTEAFF,TGTGCCAGCAGCCCAATGATCTTAAACACTGAAGCTTTCTTT
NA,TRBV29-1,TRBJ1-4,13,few,CSVPGATNEKLFF,TGCAGCGTTCCGGGAGCAACTAATGAAAAACTGTTTTTT
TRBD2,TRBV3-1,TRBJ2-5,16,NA,CASSARSGIEGETQYF,TGTGCCAGCAGCGCCCGGAGCGGGATCGAGGGGGAGACCCAGTACTTC
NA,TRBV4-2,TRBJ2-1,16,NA,CASSQDFDSSYNEQFF,TGTGCCAGCAGCCAAGACTTTGATAGCTCCTACAATGAGCAGTTCTTC
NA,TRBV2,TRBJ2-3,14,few,CASNPGPLADTQYF,TGTGCCAGTAATCCGGGCCCTCTGGCAGATACGCAGTATTTT
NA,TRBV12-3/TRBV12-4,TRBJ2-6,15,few,CASSSGQTGANVLTF,TGTGCCAGCAGTTCTGGACAGACTGGGGCCAACGTCCTGACTTTC
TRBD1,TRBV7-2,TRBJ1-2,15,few,CASSVTGGSLDGYTF,TGTGCCAGCAGCGTCACAGGGGGGAGCCTGGATGGCTACACCTTC
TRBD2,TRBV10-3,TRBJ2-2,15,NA,CAIMGLAGVSGELFF,TGTGCCATCATGGGTCTAGCGGGAGTATCCGGGGAGCTGTTTTTT
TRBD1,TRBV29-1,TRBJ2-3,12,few,CSVGTGTDTQYF,TGCAGCGTCGGGACAGGCACAGATACGCAGTATTTT
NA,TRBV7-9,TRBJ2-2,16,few,CASSLAPGRNTGELFF,TGTGCCAGCAGCTTAGCGCCAGGCAGGAACACCGGGGAGCTGTTTTTT